These 29 T cell receptor beta chains were sequenced from one sample in a study of blood T cell repertoires in COVID-19. TCRdb's table, derived via immunoSEQ multiplex PCR, lists solely in-frame clones and lacks some. This sample carries around 250,000 clones, approximately 89% of them seen once, and the ten largest clones take 2.5% to 3.5%. Sequencing input: PBMCs or T cells enriched from blood (not recorded which). Receptors originate from a woman aged 40 to 50 who had been exposed to COVID-19.

The chain is built from TRBV21-1 and TRBJ1-2. TRBV21-1 represents a pseudogene. The CDR3 contains 16 residues. In DNA, the CDR3 is TGTGCCAGCAGCAAAGAGGGAGGGCCGCTGGGACGCGGCTACACCTTC. It codes for CASSKEGGPLGRGYTF.

This clone was picked up many times. This rearrangement joins TRBV7-9 to TRBJ2-1; 7 bases are shared with TRBD1. Looked up from germline, CDR1 is SEHNR and CDR2 is FQNEAQ (reference sequence). The CDR3 runs 13 residues. V was pared by 8 bases and J by 10 bases, with 11 bases of the junction left unmatched. The CDR3 loop reads CASQPAGQVEQFF. The CDR3, as DNA: TGTGCCAGCCAGCCAGCCGGACAGGTAGAGCAGTTCTTC.

The chain employs TRBV2 and TRBJ2-7; TRBD1 matches 12 bases. The J segment lost 5 bases and the V segment lost 6 bases, leaving 5 bases of the junction unmatched. The CDR3 is 14 residues long. Germline-derived CDR1 and CDR2 are SNHLY and FYNNEI. In DNA, the CDR3 is TGTGCCAGCAGCGGGGACAGGGGGCTGAACGAGCAGTACTTC. It is translated as CASSGDRGLNEQYF.

The chain employs TRBV7-3 and TRBJ1-1, with TRBD1 matching 8 bases. Germline CDR1 reads SGHTA; CDR2 reads FQGTGA. The V segment lost 5 bases and the J segment 4 bases; nucleotides outside the gene matches: 3. The CDR3 spans 13 residues. The CDR3 spells CASSHTGGTEAFF. Here the CDR3 DNA reads TGTGCCAGCAGCCACACAGGGGGCACTGAAGCTTTCTTT.

This clone was found once. The rearrangement links TRBV19 to TRBJ2-1, with D possibly TRBD1 on 8 matching bases. V lost 6 bases to trimming and J lost 7 bases, with 16 bases between them. The CDR3 covers 14 residues. The germline V gene has CDR1 LNHDA and CDR2 SQIVND (reference sequence). The CDR3 nucleotides are TGTGCCAGTAGGGGGGGGACAGGTCGTAATGAGCAGTTCTTC. Amino acid sequence: CASRGGTGRNEQFF.

The V and J genes are TRBV28 and TRBJ1-3; D is unclear. CDR3 length equals 12 residues. The germline CDR1 and CDR2 sequences are MDHEN and SYDVKM. V was cut by 6 bases and J by 9 bases, with 12 bases left in between. CDR3 protein: CASRAIPGTIYF. CDR3 in DNA: TGTGCCAGCAGGGCAATTCCTGGCACCATATATTTT.

This chain connects TRBV15 to TRBJ2-6; D perhaps matches TRBD1 (6 bases). The CDR3 contains 19 residues. The V end lost 0 bases, the J end lost 1 base, and 16 bases lay between the germline ends. Per germline, CDR1 LNHNV and CDR2 YYDKDF (reference sequence). This chain's CDR3 is CATSRDHGTSVSGANVLTF. The DNA of the CDR3 is TGTGCCACCAGCAGAGATCATGGGACAAGTGTTTCTGGGGCCAACGTCCTGACTTTC.

This chain links TRBV4-3 with TRBJ2-1; TRBD2 matches at 9 bases. The CDR3 runs 19 residues. V trimming: 4 bases; J trimming: 5 bases; junction bases outside the gene matches: 18. Per the germline V gene, CDR1 is LGHNA and CDR2 is YSLEER. CDR3 in amino acids: CASSPNFNPSGIRDNEQFF. The CDR3 nucleotides read TGCGCCAGCAGCCCCAATTTTAATCCTAGCGGGATCCGAGACAATGAGCAGTTCTTC.

The V and J genes are TRBV3-1 (or the pseudogene TRBV3-2) and TRBJ2-5; 8 bases are a match to TRBD2. Germline-derived CDR1 and CDR2 are LGHDT and YNNKEL (reference sequence). J was trimmed by 2 bases and V by 2 bases; bases with no gene match: 10. The CDR3 is 17 amino acids. The CDR3 here is CASSQFGGSGEQETQYF. In DNA, the CDR3 is TGTGCCAGCAGCCAATTTGGGGGTAGCGGGGAGCAAGAGACCCAGTACTTC.

Concerning this clone itself: One junction end disagrees with the germline gene, perhaps due to a read error. This chain uses TRBV5-1 with TRBJ1-1; possibly TRBD1 for D (6 bases). This CDR3 contains 14 residues. Germline CDR1 and CDR2: SGHRS and YFSETQ. The CDR3 DNA reads as TGTGCCAGCAGCAACCGGGACATCGGCCCTGAAGCTTTCTTT. Protein product: CASSNRDIGPEAFF.

J is TRBJ1-4 and V is TRBV28; 8 bases map to TRBD1. The trim removed 2 bases at V and 2 bases at J, leaving 4 bases unmatched. Germline V CDR1 and CDR2: MDHEN, SYDVKM. The CDR3 sequence is 16 residues long. This CDR3 reads CASSLRQGNTNEKLFF. CDR3 sequence (DNA): TGTGCCAGCAGTTTAAGACAGGGGAATACTAATGAAAAACTGTTTTTT.

On this clone: A read error may account for a junction end that differs from germline. Here the CDR3 DNA reads TGTGCCAGCAGCGGCCTAGCGGAAGATACGCAGTATTTT. Its translation: CASSGLAEDTQYF. The V call is TRBV5-1, the J call TRBJ2-3; 7 positions agree with TRBD2. The CDR3 consists of 13 residues. Germline lookup yields CDR1 SGHRS and CDR2 YFSETQ.

The CDR3 region is CASSHGQGEQYF. CDR3 bases: TGTGCCAGCAGCCACGGACAGGGCGAGCAGTACTTC. The chain combines TRBV6-2 or TRBV6-3 with TRBJ2-7, with 8 bases fitting TRBD1. Germline V lookup: CDR1 MNHEY, CDR2 SVGEGT. Trimming removed 6 bases from V and 6 bases from J; junction bases left unmatched: 4. This CDR3 contains 12 residues.

This chain connects TRBV6-5 to TRBJ1-2; D unresolved. Per germline, CDR1 MNHEY and CDR2 SVGAGI. V was shortened by 8 bases and J by 3 bases, with 19 bases between the two germline ends. This CDR3 has 15 amino acids. The CDR3, as DNA: TGTGCCAGCTTCCGCGCCCTCCTTCCACACTATGGCTACACCTTC. This encodes CASFRALLPHYGYTF.

A single count supports this clone. This chain joins TRBV28 and TRBJ2-7; no clear D. There are 14 residues in the CDR3. Germline V gives CDR1 MDHEN, CDR2 SYDVKM. V was cut by 5 bases and J by 2 bases, with 13 bases left in between. The CDR3 is CASSRSSRAYEQYV. The CDR3 DNA follows: TGTGCCAGCAGTCGGAGCAGTCGGGCCTACGAGCAGTACGTC.

The chain carries TRBV19 and TRBJ1-6, with 7 nucleotides matching TRBD1. The CDR3 sequence is 16 residues long. Germline lookup yields CDR1 LNHDA and CDR2 SQIVND (reference sequence). Trimming took 3 bases from V and 7 from J; bases not matched to a gene: 9. The CDR3 bases are TGTGCCAGTAGTATGAAGGGCAGGGGGACGAATTCACCCCTCCACTTT. Translating it yields CASSMKGRGTNSPLHF.

This chain joins TRBV28 and TRBJ2-5, with D possibly matching TRBD2 (7 bases). The length of the CDR3 is 15 residues. Trimming took 10 bases from V and 5 from J, leaving 23 bases between them. Per germline, CDR1 MDHEN and CDR2 SYDVKM. The CDR3 nucleotides read TGTGCCACTAAATCAGGCGGGGGAACAGGGGAGACCCAGTACTTC. Residues: CATKSGGGTGETQYF.

This chain connects TRBV19 to TRBJ1-4; no clear D gene. CDR1 is LNHDA and CDR2 is SQIVND in the germline V gene (reference sequence). V shed 8 bases and J shed 10 bases, with 14 bases lying between them. The CDR3 spans 12 residues. In nucleotides, the CDR3 is TGTGCCAGTGGCGGGCCGGACGGAAAACTGTTTTTT. It encodes CASGGPDGKLFF.

The chain recombines TRBV6-1 with TRBJ2-1; TRBD2 is a possible D gene (6 bases). V was trimmed by 5 bases and J by 8 bases, leaving 7 bases between them. The CDR3 has 11 amino acids. Germline loops: CDR1 MNHNS, CDR2 SASEGT. The CDR3 DNA is TGTGCCAGCAGTCCGGGGGATGAGCAGTTCTTC. Its translation is CASSPGDEQFF.

V gene TRBV3-1 (or the pseudogene TRBV3-2) combines with J gene TRBJ2-1, with 11 nucleotides matching TRBD2. CDR1 LGHDT and CDR2 YNNKEL come from the germline V gene (reference sequence). This CDR3 comprises 16 residues. The V gene end was trimmed by 2 bases and the J gene end by 8 bases; junction bases not matched to a gene: 8. The CDR3 nucleotides are TGTGCCAGCAGCCAACCCGGGACTAGCGGATCGGATGAGCAGTTCTTC. Amino acid sequence: CASSQPGTSGSDEQFF.

V gene TRBV27 combines with J gene TRBJ1-2, with a possible D match to TRBD1 (6 bases). Deletions cut 4 bases from V and 2 bases from J, with 14 bases between. Germline V lookup: CDR1 MNHEY, CDR2 SMNVEV (reference sequence). The CDR3 is made up of 15 amino acids. CDR3 bases: TGTGCCAGCAGTTACCGACCCGACAGGAACTATGGCTACACCTTC. Amino acids: CASSYRPDRNYGYTF.

This chain connects TRBV15 to TRBJ1-5; D might be TRBD1 (5 bases). The CDR3 totals 15 residues. The germline CDR1 and CDR2 sequences are LNHNV and YYDKDF (reference sequence). V shed 2 bases and J shed 4 bases, with 12 bases lying between them. The CDR3 DNA reads as TGTGCCACCAGCAGATCCAGGGAAGGTAATCAGCCCCAGCATTTT. It encodes CATSRSREGNQPQHF.

The chain couples TRBV30 to TRBJ1-5, with TRBD1 as a possible D gene (5 bases). There are 16 residues in the CDR3. V was clipped by 8 bases and J by 4 bases, with 24 bases between them. Germline CDR1 reads GTSNPN; CDR2 reads SVGIG (reference sequence). In DNA form, the CDR3 reads TGTGCCATATATGCGGGACCCCCTGGGAATAATCAGCCCCAGCATTTT. Its translation is CAIYAGPPGNNQPQHF.

V and J are TRBV18 and TRBJ1-2; 9 bases match TRBD1. CDR1 and CDR2 from the germline V gene are KGHSH and LQKENI. This CDR3 is built from 14 residues. V lost 2 bases, J lost 4 bases, and 2 bases stayed unmatched. The DNA for the CDR3 is TGTGCCAGCTCACCAGGGACAGGGATCTATGGCTACACCTTC. This encodes CASSPGTGIYGYTF.

The chain uses TRBV6-1 and TRBJ1-3; TRBD1 is a possible D gene (5 bases). V was shortened by 2 bases and J by 0 bases, with 14 bases between the two germline ends. The CDR3 covers 17 residues. Looked up from germline, CDR1 is MNHNS and CDR2 is SASEGT. The CDR3 DNA follows: TGTGCCAGCAGTGAAAGGGACGGGAGGAGCTCTGGAAACACCATATATTTT. Translating it yields CASSERDGRSSGNTIYF.

This chain joins TRBV27 and TRBJ2-2; D is uncertain. The CDR3 has 12 amino acids. From germline, CDR1 is MNHEY and CDR2 SMNVEV (reference sequence). Trimming took 4 bases from V and 5 from J, leaving 5 bases between them. The CDR3 loop reads CASSSLTGELFF. CDR3 coding DNA: TGTGCCAGCAGTTCACTGACCGGGGAGCTGTTTTTT.

This sequence joins TRBV2 and TRBJ1-5, with D tentatively TRBD1 (6 bases). The CDR3 runs to 12 residues. In germline, CDR1 is SNHLY, CDR2 FYNNEI. The germline V and J ends were trimmed by 4 bases and 6 bases, with 7 bases remaining between them. The DNA of the CDR3 is TGTGCCAGCAGTGTAGGGGGTCAGCCCCAGCATTTT. It is translated as CASSVGGQPQHF.

The J gene is TRBJ1-4, the V gene TRBV7-9, with TRBD1 identical over 7 bases. The CDR3 spans 17 residues. CDR1 is SEHNR and CDR2 is FQNEAQ in the germline V gene (reference sequence). V trimming: 5 bases; J trimming: 0 bases; junction bases outside the gene matches: 9. The CDR3 sequence: CASSTSTTGATNEKLFF. The CDR3 bases are TGTGCCAGCAGCACCTCGACCACAGGGGCAACTAATGAAAAACTGTTTTTT.

This chain uses TRBV12-5 with TRBJ2-4, with 9 nucleotides matching TRBD1. CDR1 is LGHNT, CDR2 FRNRAP, per germline. V lost 4 bases to trimming and J lost 10 bases; unmatched junction nucleotides: 2. This CDR3 contains 12 residues. CDR3 bases: TGTGCTAGTGGTTCAGGACAGGGGATTCAGTACTTC. Its translation: CASGSGQGIQYF.